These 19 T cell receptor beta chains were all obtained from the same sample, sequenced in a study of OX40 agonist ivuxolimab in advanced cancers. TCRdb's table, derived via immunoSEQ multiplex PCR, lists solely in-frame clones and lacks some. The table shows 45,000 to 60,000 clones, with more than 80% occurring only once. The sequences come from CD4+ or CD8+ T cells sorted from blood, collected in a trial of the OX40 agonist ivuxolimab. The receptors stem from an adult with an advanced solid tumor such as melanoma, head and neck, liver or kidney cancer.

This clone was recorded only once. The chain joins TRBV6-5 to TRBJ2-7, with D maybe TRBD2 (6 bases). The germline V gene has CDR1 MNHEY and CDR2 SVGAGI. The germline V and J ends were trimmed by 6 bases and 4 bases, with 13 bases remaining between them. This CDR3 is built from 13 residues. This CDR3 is CASRVPGRYEQYF. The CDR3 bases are TGTGCCAGCAGGGTGCCGGGGAGGTACGAGCAGTACTTC.

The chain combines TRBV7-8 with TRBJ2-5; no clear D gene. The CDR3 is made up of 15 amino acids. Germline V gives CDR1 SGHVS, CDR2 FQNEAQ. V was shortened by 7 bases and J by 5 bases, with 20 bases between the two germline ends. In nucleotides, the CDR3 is TGTGCCAGCAACCCAATTGGACCCAGAGAGGAGACCCAGTACTTC. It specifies CASNPIGPREETQYF.

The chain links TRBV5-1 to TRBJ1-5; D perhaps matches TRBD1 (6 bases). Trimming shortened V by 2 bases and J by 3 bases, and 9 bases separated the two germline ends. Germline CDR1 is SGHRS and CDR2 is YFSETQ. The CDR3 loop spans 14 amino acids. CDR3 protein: CASSFTGLNQPQHF. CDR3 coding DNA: TGCGCCAGCAGCTTCACAGGGCTCAATCAGCCCCAGCATTTT.

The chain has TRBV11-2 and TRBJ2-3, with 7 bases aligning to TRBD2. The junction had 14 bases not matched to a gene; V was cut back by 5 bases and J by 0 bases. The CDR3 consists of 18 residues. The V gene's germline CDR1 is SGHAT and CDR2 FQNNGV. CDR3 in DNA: TGTGCCAGCAGCCATACAAACTTCCAGCGGGGCAGCACAGATACGCAGTATTTT. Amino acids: CASSHTNFQRGSTDTQYF.

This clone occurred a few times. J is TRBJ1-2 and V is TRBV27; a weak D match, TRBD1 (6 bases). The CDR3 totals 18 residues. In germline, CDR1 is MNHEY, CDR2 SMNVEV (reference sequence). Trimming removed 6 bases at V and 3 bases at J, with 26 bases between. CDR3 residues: CASRSNHYRERGDYGYTF. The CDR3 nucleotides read TGTGCCAGCAGAAGCAATCACTACAGGGAGCGTGGGGACTATGGCTACACCTTC.

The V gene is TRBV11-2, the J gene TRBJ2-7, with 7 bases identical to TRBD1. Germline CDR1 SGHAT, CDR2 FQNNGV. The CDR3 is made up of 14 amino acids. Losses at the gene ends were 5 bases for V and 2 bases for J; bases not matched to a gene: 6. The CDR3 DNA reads TGTGCCAGCAGCCAAGACAGGGCGGCCTACGAGCAGTACTTC. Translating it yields CASSQDRAAYEQYF.

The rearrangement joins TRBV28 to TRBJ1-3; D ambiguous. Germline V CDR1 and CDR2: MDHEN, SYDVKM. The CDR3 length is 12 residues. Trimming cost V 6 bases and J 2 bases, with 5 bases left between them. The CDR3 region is CASRRTGNTIYF. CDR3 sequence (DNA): TGTGCCAGCAGGCGGACTGGAAACACCATATATTTT.

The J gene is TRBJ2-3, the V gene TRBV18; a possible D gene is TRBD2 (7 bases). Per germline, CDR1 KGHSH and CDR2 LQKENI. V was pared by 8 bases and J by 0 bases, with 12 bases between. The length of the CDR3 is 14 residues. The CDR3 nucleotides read TGTGCCAGCGCGAAGGGGGGGAGCACAGATACGCAGTATTTT. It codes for CASAKGGSTDTQYF. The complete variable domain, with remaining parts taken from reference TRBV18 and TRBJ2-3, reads NAGVMQNPRHLVRRRGQEARLRCSPMKGHSHVYWYRQLPEEGLKFMVYLQKENIIDESGMPKERFSAEFPKEGPSILRIQQVVRGDSAAYFCASAKGGSTDTQYFGPGTRLTVL.

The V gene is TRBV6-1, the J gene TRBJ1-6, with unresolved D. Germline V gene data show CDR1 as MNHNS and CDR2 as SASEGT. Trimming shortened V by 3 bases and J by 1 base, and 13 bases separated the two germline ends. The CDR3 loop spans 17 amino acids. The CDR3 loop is CASSDRGFISYNSPLHF. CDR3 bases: TGTGCCAGCAGTGATCGTGGGTTCATATCCTATAATTCACCCCTCCACTTT.

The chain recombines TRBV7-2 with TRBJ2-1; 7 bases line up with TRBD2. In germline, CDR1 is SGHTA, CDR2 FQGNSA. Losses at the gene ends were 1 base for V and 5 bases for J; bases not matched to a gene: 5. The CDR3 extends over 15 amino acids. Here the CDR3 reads CASSLVASGNNEQFF. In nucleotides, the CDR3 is TGTGCCAGCAGCTTAGTTGCTAGCGGTAACAATGAGCAGTTCTTC.

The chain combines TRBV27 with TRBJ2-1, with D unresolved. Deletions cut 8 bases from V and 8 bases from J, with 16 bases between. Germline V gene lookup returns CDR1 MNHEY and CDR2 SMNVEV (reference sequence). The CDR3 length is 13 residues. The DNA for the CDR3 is TGTGCCAGCGGAATCACCTCTGTCCATGAGCAGTTCTTC. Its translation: CASGITSVHEQFF.

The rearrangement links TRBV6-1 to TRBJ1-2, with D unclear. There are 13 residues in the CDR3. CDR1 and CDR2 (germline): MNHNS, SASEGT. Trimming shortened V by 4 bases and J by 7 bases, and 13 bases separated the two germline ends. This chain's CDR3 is CASSGSEVAGYTF. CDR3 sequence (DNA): TGTGCCAGCAGTGGATCAGAAGTGGCTGGCTACACCTTC.

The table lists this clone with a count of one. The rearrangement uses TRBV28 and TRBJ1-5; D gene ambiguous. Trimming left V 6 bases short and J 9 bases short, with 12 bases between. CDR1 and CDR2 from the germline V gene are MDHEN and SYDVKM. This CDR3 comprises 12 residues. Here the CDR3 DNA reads TGTGCCAGCAGAAGGGTACTGGGGCCCCAGCATTTT. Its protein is CASRRVLGPQHF.

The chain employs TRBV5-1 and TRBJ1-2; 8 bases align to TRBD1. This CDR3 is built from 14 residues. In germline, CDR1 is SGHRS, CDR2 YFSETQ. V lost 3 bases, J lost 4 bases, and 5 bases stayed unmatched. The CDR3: CASSSQGATYGYTF. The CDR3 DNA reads TGCGCCAGCAGCTCCCAGGGGGCGACCTATGGCTACACCTTC.

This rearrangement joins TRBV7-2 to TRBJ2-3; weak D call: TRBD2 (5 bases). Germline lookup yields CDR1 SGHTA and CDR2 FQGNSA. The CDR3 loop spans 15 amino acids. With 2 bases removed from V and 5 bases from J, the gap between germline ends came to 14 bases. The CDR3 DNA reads TGTGCCAGCAGCTTAACCGAGACGGCGGGAGATACGCAGTATTTT. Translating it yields CASSLTETAGDTQYF.

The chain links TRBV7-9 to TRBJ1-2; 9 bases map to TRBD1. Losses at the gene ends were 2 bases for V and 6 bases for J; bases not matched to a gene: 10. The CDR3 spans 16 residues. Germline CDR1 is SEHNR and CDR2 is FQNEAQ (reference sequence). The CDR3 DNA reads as TGTGCCAGCAGCTTAATTGCCCCGGGACAGGGAGATGGCTACACCTTC. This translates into CASSLIAPGQGDGYTF.

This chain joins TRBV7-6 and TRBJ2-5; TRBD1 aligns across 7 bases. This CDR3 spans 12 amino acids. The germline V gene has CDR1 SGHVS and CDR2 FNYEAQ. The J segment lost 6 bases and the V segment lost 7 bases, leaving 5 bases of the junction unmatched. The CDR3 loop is CASNPGGQTQYF. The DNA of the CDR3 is TGTGCCAGCAACCCAGGGGGACAGACCCAGTACTTC.

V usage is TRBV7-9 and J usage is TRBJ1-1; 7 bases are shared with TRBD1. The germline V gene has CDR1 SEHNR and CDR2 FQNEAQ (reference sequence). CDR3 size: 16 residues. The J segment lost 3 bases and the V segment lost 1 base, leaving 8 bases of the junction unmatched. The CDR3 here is CASSLGLGRGDTEAFF. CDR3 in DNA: TGTGCCAGCAGCTTAGGCCTTGGCAGGGGGGACACTGAAGCTTTCTTT. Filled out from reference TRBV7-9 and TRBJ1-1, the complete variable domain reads DTGVSQNPRHKITKRGQNVTFRCDPISEHNRLYWYRQTLGQGPEFLTYFQNEAQLEKSRLLSDRFSAERPKGSFSTLEIQRTEQGDSAMYLCASSLGLGRGDTEAFFGQGTRLTVV.

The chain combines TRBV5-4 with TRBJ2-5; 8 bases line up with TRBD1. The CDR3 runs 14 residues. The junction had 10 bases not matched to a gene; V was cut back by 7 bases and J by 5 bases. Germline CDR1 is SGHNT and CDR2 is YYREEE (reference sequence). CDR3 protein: CASGWDRWSETQYF. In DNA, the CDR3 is TGTGCCAGCGGATGGGACAGGTGGAGCGAGACCCAGTACTTC.